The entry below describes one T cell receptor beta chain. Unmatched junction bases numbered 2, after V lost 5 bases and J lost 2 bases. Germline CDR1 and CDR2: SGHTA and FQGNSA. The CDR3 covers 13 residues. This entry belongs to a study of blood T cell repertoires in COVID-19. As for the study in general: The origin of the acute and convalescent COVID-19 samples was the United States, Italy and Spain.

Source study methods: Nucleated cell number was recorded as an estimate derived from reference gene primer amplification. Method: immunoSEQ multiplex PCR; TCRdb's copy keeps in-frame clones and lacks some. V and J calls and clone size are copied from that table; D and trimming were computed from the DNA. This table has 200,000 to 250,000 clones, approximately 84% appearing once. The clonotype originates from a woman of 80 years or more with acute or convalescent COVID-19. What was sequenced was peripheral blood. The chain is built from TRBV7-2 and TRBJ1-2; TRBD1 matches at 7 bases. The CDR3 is CASSPGQNYGYTF. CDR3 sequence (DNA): TGTGCCAGCAGCCCGGGACAGAACTATGGCTACACCTTC.